This T cell receptor (beta chain) was observed in a study of Ad26.COV2.S vaccination and SARS-CoV-2 variants. Study-wide results and limits: Estimates derived from TCR breadth and depth analyses may have underestimated total T cell responses.

As for treatment: over 15 received Ad26.COV2.S at low or high dose, single or two shots; about five received placebo; per-sample allocation not given. Sampling was done on day 63 after the first vaccine or placebo injection. TCRdb keeps only in-frame clones here, not all; method: immunoSEQ multiplex PCR. The sample consists of under 550,000 clones, 90% of them appearing once. Remarks on this clone: Its target is not known.

Germline V gene data show CDR1 as MNHEY and CDR2 as SVGAGI. With V trimmed by 7 bases and J by 2 bases, 7 bases remained unmatched. The CDR3 covers 14 residues. The source is a person aged 18 to 65 who received the Ad26.COV2.S COVID-19 vaccine or a placebo. This material consisted of peripheral blood, taken in a trial of Ad26.COV2.S vaccine versus placebo. The J gene is TRBJ2-7, the V gene TRBV6-5, with 8 bases matching TRBD1. In DNA, the CDR3 is TGTGCCAGCATGGACAGGGAATACCCCTACGAGCAGTACTTC. Translated: CASMDREYPYEQYF.